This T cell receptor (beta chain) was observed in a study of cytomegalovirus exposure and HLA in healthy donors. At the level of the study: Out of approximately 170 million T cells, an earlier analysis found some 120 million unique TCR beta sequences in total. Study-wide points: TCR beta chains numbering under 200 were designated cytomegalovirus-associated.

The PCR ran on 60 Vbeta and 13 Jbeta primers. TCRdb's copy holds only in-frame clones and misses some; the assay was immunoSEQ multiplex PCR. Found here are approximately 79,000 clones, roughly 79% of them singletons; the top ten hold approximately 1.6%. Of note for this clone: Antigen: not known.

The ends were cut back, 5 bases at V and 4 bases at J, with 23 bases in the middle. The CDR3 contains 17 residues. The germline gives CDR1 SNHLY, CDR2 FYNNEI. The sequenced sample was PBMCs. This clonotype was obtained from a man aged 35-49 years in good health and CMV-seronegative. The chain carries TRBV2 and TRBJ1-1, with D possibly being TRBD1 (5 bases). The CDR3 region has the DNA TGTGCCAGCAGTAAAGAATCGGGACGGTTGGGGGGCACTGAAGCTTTCTTT. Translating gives CASSKESGRLGGTEAFF.